Below, one T cell receptor (beta chain) is given with its context. The antigen remains undetermined. These data are taken from a study of cytomegalovirus exposure and HLA in healthy donors. Findings and caveats of the study: Cytomegalovirus association was assigned to 170 or so TCR beta chains. Confirmation in vitro established that a few CMV-associated chains were specific for CMV antigens.

Data came from immunoSEQ multiplex PCR; TCRdb stores just in-frame clones and leaves some out. The sample records more than 95,000 clones, approximately 90% being singletons. V shed 1 base and J shed 5 bases, with 12 bases lying between them. Germline V gives CDR1 MNHEY, CDR2 SMNVEV (reference sequence). The CDR3 runs 16 residues. The chain recombines TRBV27 with TRBJ1-6; D unclear. This receptor was identified in a woman aged 18 to 35 in good health and CMV-seronegative. The sequenced material came from PBMCs. The CDR3 loop reads CASSLFGQLDNSPLHF. The CDR3, as DNA: TGTGCCAGCAGTTTATTTGGGCAGTTAGATAATTCACCCCTCCACTTT.